Sequencing of this T cell receptor beta chain was carried out in a study of T cell responses to AZD1222 COVID-19 vaccine. Study-level background: The analysis combined second doses at about 4 or about 12 weeks. Study results and limitations: Donors were chiefly white British, with a greater number of females, and clonal diversity was perhaps underestimated.

The CDR3 length is 14 residues. Germline V lookup: CDR1 SNHLY, CDR2 FYNNEI. Trimming cost V 7 bases and J 0 bases, with 10 bases left between them. This clone was found a few times. Its antigen is still unknown. This table comes from immunoSEQ multiplex PCR, and its TCRdb copy is limited to in-frame clones, with some not included. The sample has some 130,000 clones, over 75% seen once; the top ten hold about 1.6%. This TCR was sampled from an adult in good health. The source material was peripheral blood, sampled on day 0 of AZD1222 vaccination. This rearrangement joins TRBV2 to TRBJ1-5; the D is unclear. In DNA form, the CDR3 reads TGTGCCAGCACTGGGGAATTTAGCAATCAGCCCCAGCATTTT. This gives the protein CASTGEFSNQPQHF.